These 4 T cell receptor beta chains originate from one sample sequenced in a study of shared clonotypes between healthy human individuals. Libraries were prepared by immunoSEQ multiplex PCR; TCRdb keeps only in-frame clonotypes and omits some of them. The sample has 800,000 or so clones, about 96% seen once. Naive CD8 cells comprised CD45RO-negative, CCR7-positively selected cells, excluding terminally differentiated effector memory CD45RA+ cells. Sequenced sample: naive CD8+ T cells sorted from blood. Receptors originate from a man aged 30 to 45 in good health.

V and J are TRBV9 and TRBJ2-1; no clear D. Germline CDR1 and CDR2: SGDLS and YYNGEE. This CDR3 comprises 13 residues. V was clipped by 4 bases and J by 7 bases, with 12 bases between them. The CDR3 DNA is TGTGCCAGCAGCACTCCCCGTGGGAATGAGCAGTTCTTC. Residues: CASSTPRGNEQFF.

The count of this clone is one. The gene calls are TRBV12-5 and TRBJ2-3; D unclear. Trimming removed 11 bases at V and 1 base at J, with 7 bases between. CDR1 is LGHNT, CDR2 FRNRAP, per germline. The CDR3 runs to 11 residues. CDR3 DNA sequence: TGTGCTGACACGGGCACAGATACGCAGTATTTT. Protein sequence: CADTGTDTQYF.

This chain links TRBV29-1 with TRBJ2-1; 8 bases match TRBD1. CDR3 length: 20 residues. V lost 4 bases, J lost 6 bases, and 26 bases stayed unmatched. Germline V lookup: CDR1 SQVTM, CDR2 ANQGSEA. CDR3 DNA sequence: TGCAGCGTTGTGACGGAAGCTCTAGGACAGGGTCGACATCCCCTCAATGAGCAGTTCTTC. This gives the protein CSVVTEALGQGRHPLNEQFF.

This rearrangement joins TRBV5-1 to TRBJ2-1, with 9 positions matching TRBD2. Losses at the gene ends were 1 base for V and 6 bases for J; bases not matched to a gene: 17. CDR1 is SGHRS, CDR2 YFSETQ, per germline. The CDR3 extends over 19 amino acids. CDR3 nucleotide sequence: TGCGCCAGCAGCTTGCGCGCGGCGGGAGGGGTAGGGGGCAGCAATGAGCAGTTCTTC. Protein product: CASSLRAAGGVGGSNEQFF.